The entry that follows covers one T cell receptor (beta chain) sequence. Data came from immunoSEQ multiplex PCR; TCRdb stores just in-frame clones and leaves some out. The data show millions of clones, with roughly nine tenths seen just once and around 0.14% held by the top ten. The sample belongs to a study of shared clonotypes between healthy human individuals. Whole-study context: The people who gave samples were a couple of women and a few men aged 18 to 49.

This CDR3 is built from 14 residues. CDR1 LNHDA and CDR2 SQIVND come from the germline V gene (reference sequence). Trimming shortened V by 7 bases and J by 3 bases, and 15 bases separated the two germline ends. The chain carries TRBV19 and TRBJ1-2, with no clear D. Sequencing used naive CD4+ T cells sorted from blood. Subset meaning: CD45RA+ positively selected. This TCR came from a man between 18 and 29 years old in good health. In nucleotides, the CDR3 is TGTGCCAGTACCCCCCGGTGGCAGGACTATGGCTACACCTTC. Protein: CASTPRWQDYGYTF.